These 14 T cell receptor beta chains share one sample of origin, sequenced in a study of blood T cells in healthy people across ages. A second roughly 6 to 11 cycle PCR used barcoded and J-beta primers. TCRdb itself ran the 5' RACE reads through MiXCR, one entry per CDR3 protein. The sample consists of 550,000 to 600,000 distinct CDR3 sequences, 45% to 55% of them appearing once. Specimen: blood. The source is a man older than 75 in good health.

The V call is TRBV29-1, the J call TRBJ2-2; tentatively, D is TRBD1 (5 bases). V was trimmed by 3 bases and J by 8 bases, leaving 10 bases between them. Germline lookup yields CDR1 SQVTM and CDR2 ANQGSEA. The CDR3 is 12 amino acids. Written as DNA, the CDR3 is TGCAGCGTTGAGGAAGGGGTGGGGGAGCTGTTTTTT. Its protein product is CSVEEGVGELFF.

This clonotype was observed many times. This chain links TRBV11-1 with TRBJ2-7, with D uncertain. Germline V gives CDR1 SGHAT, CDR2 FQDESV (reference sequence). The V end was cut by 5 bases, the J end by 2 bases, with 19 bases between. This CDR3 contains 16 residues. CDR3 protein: CASSPEANRAAYEQYF. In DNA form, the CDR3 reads TGTGCCAGCAGCCCCGAAGCAAATCGGGCAGCCTACGAGCAGTACTTC.

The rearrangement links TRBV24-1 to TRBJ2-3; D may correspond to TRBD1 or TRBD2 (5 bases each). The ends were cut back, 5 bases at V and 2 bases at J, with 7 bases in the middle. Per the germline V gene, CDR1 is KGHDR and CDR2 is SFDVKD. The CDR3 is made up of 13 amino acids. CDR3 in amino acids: CATSVGATDTQYF. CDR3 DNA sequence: TGTGCCACCAGTGTCGGGGCCACAGATACGCAGTATTTT.

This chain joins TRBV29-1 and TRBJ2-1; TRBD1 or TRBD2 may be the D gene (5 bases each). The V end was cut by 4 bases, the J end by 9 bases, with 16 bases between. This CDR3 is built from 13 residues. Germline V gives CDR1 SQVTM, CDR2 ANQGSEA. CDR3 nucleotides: TGCAGCGTTGCGTCCGGTAGGGACGGTGAGCAGTTCTTC. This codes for CSVASGRDGEQFF.

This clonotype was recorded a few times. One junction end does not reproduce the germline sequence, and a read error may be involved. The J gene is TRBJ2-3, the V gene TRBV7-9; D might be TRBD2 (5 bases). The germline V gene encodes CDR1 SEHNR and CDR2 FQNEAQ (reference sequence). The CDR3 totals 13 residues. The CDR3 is CASSLDGADTQYF. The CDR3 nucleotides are TGTGCCAGCAGTTTAGACGGGGCAGATACGCAGTATTTT.

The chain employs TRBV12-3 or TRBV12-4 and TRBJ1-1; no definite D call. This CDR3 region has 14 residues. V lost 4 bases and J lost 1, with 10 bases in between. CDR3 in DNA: TGTGCCAGCAGTTCTGACGCTGCGAACACTGAAGCTTTCTTT. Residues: CASSSDAANTEAFF.

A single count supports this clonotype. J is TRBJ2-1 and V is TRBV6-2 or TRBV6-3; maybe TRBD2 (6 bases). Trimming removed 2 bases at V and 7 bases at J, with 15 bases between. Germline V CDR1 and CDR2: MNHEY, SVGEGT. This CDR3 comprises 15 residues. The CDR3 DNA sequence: TGTGCCAGCAGTTACGGGCGGGGTGTTCGGAATGAGCAGTTCTTC. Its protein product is CASSYGRGVRNEQFF.

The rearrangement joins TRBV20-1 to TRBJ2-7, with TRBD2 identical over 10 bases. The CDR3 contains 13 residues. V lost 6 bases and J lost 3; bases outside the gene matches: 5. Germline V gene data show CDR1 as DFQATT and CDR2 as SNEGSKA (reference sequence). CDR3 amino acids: CSAPRLAGYEQYF. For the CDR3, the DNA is TGCAGTGCCCCTAGACTAGCGGGCTACGAGCAGTACTTC.

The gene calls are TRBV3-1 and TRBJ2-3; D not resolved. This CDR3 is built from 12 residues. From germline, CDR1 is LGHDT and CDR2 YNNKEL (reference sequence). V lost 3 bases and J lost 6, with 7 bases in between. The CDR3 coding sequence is TGTGCCAGCAGCCATCCTCGGGATACGCAGTATTTT. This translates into CASSHPRDTQYF.

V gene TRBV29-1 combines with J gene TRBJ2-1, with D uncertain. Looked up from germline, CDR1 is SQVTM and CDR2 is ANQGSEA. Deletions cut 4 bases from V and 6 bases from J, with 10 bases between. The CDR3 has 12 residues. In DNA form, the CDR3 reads TGCAGCGTTGGAGCTAAGGGCAATGAGCAGTTCTTC. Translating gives CSVGAKGNEQFF.

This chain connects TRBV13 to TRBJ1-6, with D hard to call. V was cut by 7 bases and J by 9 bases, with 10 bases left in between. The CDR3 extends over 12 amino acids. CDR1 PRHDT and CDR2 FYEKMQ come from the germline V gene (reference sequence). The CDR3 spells CASTTGSSPLHF. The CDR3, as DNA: TGTGCCAGCACTACGGGGTCTTCACCCCTCCACTTT.

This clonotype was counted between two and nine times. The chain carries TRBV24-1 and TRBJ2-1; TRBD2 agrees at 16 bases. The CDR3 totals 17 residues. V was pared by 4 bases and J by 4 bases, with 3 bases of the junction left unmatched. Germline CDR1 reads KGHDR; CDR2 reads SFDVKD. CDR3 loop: CATSDGTSGGDYNEQFF. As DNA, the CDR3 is TGTGCCACCAGTGACGGGACTAGCGGGGGGGATTACAATGAGCAGTTCTTC.

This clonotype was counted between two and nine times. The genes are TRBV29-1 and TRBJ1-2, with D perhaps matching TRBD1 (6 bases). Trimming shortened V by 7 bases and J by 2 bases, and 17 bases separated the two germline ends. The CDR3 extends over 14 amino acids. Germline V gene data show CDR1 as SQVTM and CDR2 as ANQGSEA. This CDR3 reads CSALRTGSNYGYTF. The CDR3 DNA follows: TGCAGCGCTCTCAGAACAGGGTCCAACTATGGCTACACCTTC.

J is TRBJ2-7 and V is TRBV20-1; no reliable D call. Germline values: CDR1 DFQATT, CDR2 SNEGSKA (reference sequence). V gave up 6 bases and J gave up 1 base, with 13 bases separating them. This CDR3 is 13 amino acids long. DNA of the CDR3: TGCAGTGCGCTATTATCGGAGTCCTACGAGCAGTACTTC. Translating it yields CSALLSESYEQYF.